This is a list of T cell receptor beta chains from one sample in a study of technical replicates of blood from a few donors. Data came from immunoSEQ multiplex PCR; TCRdb stores just in-frame clones and leaves some out. The sample has 65,000 to 85,000 clones; approximately 93% are singletons. The sequenced sample consisted of T cells isolated from PBMCs. The receptors were sampled from a human donor in good health. Both conserved end residues are part of each CDR3. Fields, in order: clone size, J gene, D gene, V gene, CDR3 DNA, CDR3 protein. The D gene is left open where the match is weak. Clone size appears in some rows only: once, few, many, or a class for an expanded clone.

>NA|TRBJ1-1|NA|TRBV7-2
TGTGCCAGCAGCCTCCCGACAGTTGTGAACACTGAAGCTTTCTTT
CASSLPTVVNTEAFF
>NA|TRBJ2-7|NA|TRBV25-1
TGTGCCAGCGGAAACAGGGCCACCGTCGTTAGGGAGCAGTACTTC
CASGNRATVVREQYF
>NA|TRBJ1-3|NA|TRBV7-8
TGTGCCAGCAGCTTAGCCGGGACTCTCAGTGGAAACACCATATATTTT
CASSLAGTLSGNTIYF
>NA|TRBJ2-5|NA|TRBV28
TGTGCCAGCAGTCCGGGAGTAAGGGGTCAAGAGACCCAGTACTTC
CASSPGVRGQETQYF
>NA|TRBJ2-3|NA|TRBV7-9
TGTGCCAGCAGCTTAGCGCCGGCAGGGAGCACAGATACGCAGTATTTT
CASSLAPAGSTDTQYF
>NA|TRBJ2-7|NA|TRBV27
TGTGCCAGCAGTTTAATGCCCCCCGGCAGGGGAGCTCACTACGAGCAGTACTTC
CASSLMPPGRGAHYEQYF
>NA|TRBJ1-2|NA|TRBV5-4
TGTGCCAGCAGCTCTCCTGGACAGAGCTATGGCTACACCTTC
CASSSPGQSYGYTF
>NA|TRBJ2-1|NA|TRBV4-2
TGTGCCAGCAGCCCCCGCGGGTGGAATAATGAGCAGTTCTTC
CASSPRGWNNEQFF
>NA|TRBJ1-2|NA|TRBV16
TGTGCCAGCAGCCAACCCCGGGGGGGGGACTATGGCTACACCTTC
CASSQPRGGDYGYTF
>NA|TRBJ2-2|NA|TRBV6-6
TGTGCCAGCAGTTACTCGAACGGCGGGGAGCTGTTTTTT
CASSYSNGGELFF
>NA|TRBJ1-2|NA|TRBV9
TGTGCCAGCAGCGTAGCAGGGGACATCAAGTATGGCTACACCTTC
CASSVAGDIKYGYTF
>once|TRBJ2-1|TRBD2|TRBV5-6
TGTGCCGGAGGACTAGCGGGAGCTCACTACAATGAGCAGTTCTTC
CAGGLAGAHYNEQFF
>NA|TRBJ1-5|TRBD1|TRBV28
TGTGCCAGCAGTATATGGACAGGGGAGGGGAATCAGCCCCAGCATTTT
CASSIWTGEGNQPQHF
>NA|TRBJ2-7|TRBD2|TRBV18
TGTGCCAGCTCACTTTTTACTAGCGGGAGGGCCTACGAGCAGTACTTC
CASSLFTSGRAYEQYF
>NA|TRBJ2-7|TRBD1|TRBV4-2
TGTGCCAGCAGCCAAGGACAGGGAGCCTACGAGCAGTACTTC
CASSQGQGAYEQYF
>NA|TRBJ2-5|TRBD2|TRBV6-5
TGTGCCAGCAGTTACCTCCCCCGACTAGCGGAAGAGACCCAGTACTTC
CASSYLPRLAEETQYF
>NA|TRBJ1-5|NA|TRBV9
TGTGCCAGCAGCGTTGAATCGACAGTGGGTCAGCCCCAGCATTTT
CASSVESTVGQPQHF
>NA|TRBJ2-1|TRBD1|TRBV19
TGTGCCAGTAGTGTACAGGGGGCCCTCCGGGGGGAGCAGTTCTTC
CASSVQGALRGEQFF
>NA|TRBJ1-2|NA|TRBV4-1
TGCGCCAGCAGCCCTAACCTATCGGACAGATCCTATGGCTACACCTTC
CASSPNLSDRSYGYTF
>NA|TRBJ1-1|NA|TRBV5-1
TGCGCCAGCAGCTTGCCCTCGGGGGGGGCGAGCGGTACCGAAGCTTTCTTT
CASSLPSGGASGTEAFF
>NA|TRBJ2-3|NA|TRBV9
TGTGCCAGCAGCTCCCACACAACCCACGGGGCAGATACGCAGTATTTT
CASSSHTTHGADTQYF
>NA|TRBJ2-5|NA|TRBV7-7
TGTGCTAGCAGCTCAGTGAGGCAGGGGTTAAAAGAGACCCAGTACTTC
CASSSVRQGLKETQYF
>many|TRBJ1-1|TRBD1|TRBV5-1
TGCGCCAGCAGCCCTAGGACAGGGAACACTGAAGCTTTCTTT
CASSPRTGNTEAFF
>NA|TRBJ2-7|TRBD1|TRBV7-8
TGTGCCAGCAGCTTGGGACAGGGGATCCACGAGCAGTACTTC
CASSLGQGIHEQYF
>NA|TRBJ2-7|NA|TRBV7-8
TGTGCCAGCAGCTTAGGACTCTCCTACGAGCAGTACTTC
CASSLGLSYEQYF
>NA|TRBJ1-4|TRBD1|TRBV18
TGTGCCAGCTCACCGGCCCGGGACAGTAATGAAAAACTGTTTTTT
CASSPARDSNEKLFF
>NA|TRBJ2-3|TRBD2|TRBV11-2
TGTGCCAGCAGCCCCCCATCTAGCGGGAGAACAGATACGCAGTATTTT
CASSPPSSGRTDTQYF
>NA|TRBJ2-5|TRBD2|TRBV7-2
TGTGCCAGCAGCTCGGGACTAGCGGGCTCCAAGTACTTC
CASSSGLAGSKYF
>NA|TRBJ1-1|NA|TRBV12-5
TGTGCTAGTGGTTCGACGGGGGGAACAGGCACTGAAGCTTTCTTT
CASGSTGGTGTEAFF
>NA|TRBJ1-1|TRBD1|TRBV25-1
TGTGCCAGCAGTGAAGGGACAGAGAACACTGAAGCTTTCTTT
CASSEGTENTEAFF
>NA|TRBJ2-5|TRBD1|TRBV27
TGTGCCAGCAGTCCGTACAGGGGTCGAGAGACCCAGTACTTC
CASSPYRGRETQYF
>once|TRBJ2-5|TRBD2|TRBV4-1
TGCGCCAGCAGCCAAGGGGGGTGGGGACTAGCGGGAGAGACCCAGTACTTC
CASSQGGWGLAGETQYF
>once|TRBJ2-1|TRBD2|TRBV5-5
TGTGCCAGCAGCCGCGGGAGCTTCTCCTACAATGAGCAGTTCTTC
CASSRGSFSYNEQFF
>NA|TRBJ2-5|TRBD1|TRBV7-9
TGTGCCAGCAGCCTCTCGACAGGGCGAGGCGAGACCCAGTACTTC
CASSLSTGRGETQYF
>NA|TRBJ2-7|NA|TRBV7-8
TGTGCCAGCAGCCAAGACAGGATCCCCTGCGAGCAGTACTTC
CASSQDRIPCEQYF
>NA|TRBJ2-1|NA|TRBV4-3
TGCGCCAGCAGCCAAGTAGTTGGGGACAAAAGCGGTGAGCAGTTCTTC
CASSQVVGDKSGEQFF
>NA|TRBJ1-4|NA|TRBV5-4
TGTGCCAGCAGCTTACAGGGAACTAATGAAAAACTGTTTTTT
CASSLQGTNEKLFF
>NA|TRBJ2-1|TRBD2|TRBV5-1
TGCGCCAGCAGCCTCCAGGGAGCGGGAGTGAGCAGTGAGCAGTTCTTC
CASSLQGAGVSSEQFF
>NA|TRBJ2-1|TRBD2|TRBV10-2
TGCGCCAGCAGTGTAGCTAGCGGGAGGGTCTACAATGAGCAGTTCTTC
CASSVASGRVYNEQFF
>NA|TRBJ2-1|NA|TRBV10-1
TGCGCCAGCAGTGGGACTAAGAGTGGATACAATGAGCAGTTCTTC
CASSGTKSGYNEQFF
>NA|TRBJ2-1|NA|TRBV9
TGTGCCAGCAGCGTAGTGACTAGTAGGGGCAATGAGCAGTTCTTC
CASSVVTSRGNEQFF
>NA|TRBJ1-1|NA|TRBV10-3
TGTGCCATCAGTGATAATAGAGGGCGGAACACTGAAGCTTTCTTT
CAISDNRGRNTEAFF
>NA|TRBJ2-5|TRBD1|TRBV30
TGTGCCTGGAGTGTCAGGACAGGGAAAGAGACCCAGTACTTC
CAWSVRTGKETQYF
>NA|TRBJ2-7|TRBD1|TRBV2
TGTGCCAGCAAAGGACAGGGTGTGTACGAGCAGTACTTC
CASKGQGVYEQYF